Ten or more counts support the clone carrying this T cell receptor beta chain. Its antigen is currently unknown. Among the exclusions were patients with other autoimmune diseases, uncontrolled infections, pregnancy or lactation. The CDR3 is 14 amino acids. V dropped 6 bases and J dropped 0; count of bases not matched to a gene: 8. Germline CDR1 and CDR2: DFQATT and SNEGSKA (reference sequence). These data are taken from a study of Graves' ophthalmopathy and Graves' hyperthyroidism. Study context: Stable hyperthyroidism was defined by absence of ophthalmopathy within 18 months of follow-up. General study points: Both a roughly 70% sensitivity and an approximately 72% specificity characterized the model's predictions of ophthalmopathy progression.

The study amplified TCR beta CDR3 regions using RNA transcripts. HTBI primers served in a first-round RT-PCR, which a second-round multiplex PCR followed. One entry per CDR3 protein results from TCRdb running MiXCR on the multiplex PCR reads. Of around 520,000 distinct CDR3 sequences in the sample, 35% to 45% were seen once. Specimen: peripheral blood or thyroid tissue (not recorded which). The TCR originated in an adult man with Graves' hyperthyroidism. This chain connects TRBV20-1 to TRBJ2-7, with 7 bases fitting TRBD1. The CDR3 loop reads CSAQKGANSYEQYF. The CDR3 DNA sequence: TGCAGTGCCCAAAAGGGGGCTAACTCCTACGAGCAGTACTTC.